This TCR beta chain is from a study of blood T cell repertoires in COVID-19. About the research overall: Sample material is recorded as cDNA or gDNA derived from T cells, B-cell-depleted T cells, or PBMCs.

As processed by the authors: Amplifying reference gene primers gave estimates of nucleated cell counts. Some clones are missing from TCRdb's copy, which holds only in-frame ones; the method was immunoSEQ multiplex PCR. V and J calls plus clone size are reproduced from that table; the DNA served to infer D and trimming. The repertoire consists of a few hundred thousand clones, with about 85% occurring once and the leading ten covering 8% to 9.5%. J gave up 0 bases and V 5 bases, and 4 bases lay outside the gene matches. There are 15 residues in the CDR3. The germline V gene encodes CDR1 SGHTA and CDR2 FQGNSA. Individuals aged roughly 18 to 90 years were recruited from 24 US areas.

The chain recombines TRBV7-2 with TRBJ2-4, with 7 bases aligning to TRBD1. The sequence came from a woman aged 60-75 years who had recovered from COVID-19. Input material: PBMCs or T cells enriched from blood (not recorded which). The CDR3 here is CASSANRGAKNIQYF. The CDR3 region has the DNA TGTGCCAGCAGCGCAAACAGGGGAGCCAAAAACATTCAGTACTTC.